Listed here are 17 T cell receptor beta chains from one sample, sequenced in a study of shared clonotypes between healthy human individuals. Here immunoSEQ multiplex PCR was the method, and the copy in TCRdb shows in-frame clones only, minus some. The sample lists about 700,000 clones, about 92% occurring once. Only CD45RO-negative cells positively selected for CCR7 counted as naive CD8 cells, so terminally differentiated effector memory CD45RA+ cells were excluded. Input material: naive CD8+ T cells sorted from blood. The receptor source for this set is a man aged 30 to 39 in good health.

CDR3 sequence reads: CASSSQGLGQPQHF. DNA of the CDR3: TGTGCCAGCAGTTCCCAGGGGCTTGGTCAGCCCCAGCATTTT. The chain links TRBV27 to TRBJ1-5, with a weak D call TRBD1 (6 bases). Trimming cost V 4 bases and J 6 bases, with 13 bases left between them. Germline V gene data show CDR1 as MNHEY and CDR2 as SMNVEV (reference sequence). This CDR3 is built from 14 residues.

The rearrangement links TRBV14 to TRBJ2-7; D uncertain. Trimming cost V 5 bases and J 5 bases, with 7 bases left between them. Germline V lookup: CDR1 SGHDN, CDR2 FVKESK. This CDR3 is built from 11 residues. The CDR3 reads CASSSQNEQYF. The CDR3 coding sequence is TGTGCCAGCAGCTCCCAGAACGAGCAGTACTTC.

V and J are TRBV28 and TRBJ2-5, with 8 bases matching TRBD1. Germline assignment: CDR1 MDHEN and CDR2 SYDVKM. This CDR3 region has 13 residues. The ends lost 6 bases at V and 5 bases at J; junction bases unmatched: 5. CDR3 nucleotide sequence: TGTGCCAGCAGAGACAGGGGTTTGGAGACCCAGTACTTC. Protein: CASRDRGLETQYF.

The chain couples TRBV28 to TRBJ2-7; TRBD2 matches 10 bases. The CDR3 is 17 amino acids. J gave up 2 bases and V 3 bases, and 10 bases lay outside the gene matches. CDR1 MDHEN and CDR2 SYDVKM come from the germline V gene. In nucleotides, the CDR3 is TGTGCCAGCAGTTTTAGGACCGGACTAGCGGCTACCTACGAGCAGTACTTC. Translation gives CASSFRTGLAATYEQYF.

The genes are TRBV10-3 and TRBJ2-1; the D gene is possibly TRBD2 (5 bases). V gave up 10 bases and J gave up 9 bases, with 25 bases separating them. The CDR3 spans 15 residues. Germline V CDR1 and CDR2: ENHRY, SYGVKD. CDR3 loop: CATDPGSWGATEQFF. CDR3 bases: TGTGCCACTGATCCGGGATCCTGGGGAGCGACTGAGCAGTTCTTC.

The chain has TRBV6-1 and TRBJ2-7, with 9 bases fitting TRBD1. This CDR3 has 14 amino acids. V lost 6 bases and J lost 3; bases outside the gene matches: 6. CDR1 MNHNS and CDR2 SASEGT come from the germline V gene. The CDR3, as DNA: TGTGCCAGCAGCTACAGGGGGCTGAGCTACGAGCAGTACTTC. Translating gives CASSYRGLSYEQYF.

This clone was seen only once. The gene calls are TRBV4-1 and TRBJ1-3, with a tentative D call TRBD1 (6 bases). The CDR3 consists of 15 residues. V was pared by 4 bases and J by 8 bases, with 18 bases between. The germline V gene has CDR1 MGHRA and CDR2 YSYEKL. The CDR3 region is CASSPLTQKGDTIYF. The CDR3 nucleotides read TGCGCCAGCAGCCCGCTTACTCAAAAGGGGGACACCATATATTTT.

The chain recombines TRBV28 with TRBJ2-5, with 7 bases matching TRBD2. The V gene end was trimmed by 6 bases and the J gene end by 2 bases; junction bases not matched to a gene: 6. Germline lookup yields CDR1 MDHEN and CDR2 SYDVKM. The CDR3 length is 14 residues. CDR3 amino acids: CASSLLATQETQYF. CDR3 nucleotide sequence: TGTGCCAGCAGCCTACTAGCGACGCAAGAGACCCAGTACTTC.

Concerning this clone: An end of the junction differs from the germline gene, which may be a read error. The gene calls are TRBV7-9 and TRBJ2-1, with D perhaps given as TRBD1 or TRBD2 (6 bases each). CDR3 size: 11 residues. Looked up from germline, CDR1 is SEHNR and CDR2 is FQNEAQ (reference sequence). The DNA for the CDR3 is TGTGCCAGCAGCTTAGGTTATGGGGGGCTCTTC. Its translation: CASSLGYGGLF. Based on the CDR3 plus reference TRBV7-9 and TRBJ2-1, the full variable domain is DTGVSQNPRHKITKRGQNVTFRCDPISEHNRLYWYRQTLGQGPEFLTYFQNEAQLEKSRLLSDRFSAERPKGSFSTLEIQRTEQGDSAMYLCASSLGYGGLFGPGTRLTVL.

The rearrangement uses TRBV27 and TRBJ2-2; D ambiguous. V shed 4 bases and J shed 5 bases, with 5 bases lying between them. The CDR3 extends over 12 amino acids. Germline CDR1 and CDR2: MNHEY and SMNVEV (reference sequence). CDR3 in DNA: TGTGCCAGCAGTTATAGGACCGGGGAGCTGTTTTTT. As protein: CASSYRTGELFF.

The chain carries TRBV19 and TRBJ1-5, with D possibly matching TRBD1 (6 bases). This CDR3 spans 12 amino acids. From germline, CDR1 is LNHDA and CDR2 SQIVND (reference sequence). V shed 4 bases and J shed 7 bases, with 8 bases lying between them. CDR3 residues: CASSKGGQPQHF. CDR3 nucleotide sequence: TGTGCCAGTAGTAAGGGGGGACAGCCCCAGCATTTT.

The chain joins TRBV10-2 to TRBJ1-1; no clear D. Germline CDR1 and CDR2: WSHSY and SAAADI. The V end lost 3 bases, the J end lost 7 bases, and 12 bases lay between the germline ends. The CDR3 covers 13 residues. CDR3 loop: CASSDFGPHEAFF. CDR3 in DNA: TGCGCCAGCAGTGACTTTGGACCGCATGAAGCTTTCTTT.

This sequence joins TRBV30 and TRBJ2-7, with a tentative D call TRBD2 (6 bases). V was clipped by 4 bases and J by 0 bases, with 10 bases between them. The CDR3 has 13 amino acids. Per the germline V gene, CDR1 is GTSNPN and CDR2 is SVGIG (reference sequence). The CDR3 DNA follows: TGTGCCTGGATTCGGGAGAACTCCTACGAGCAGTACTTC. It translates to CAWIRENSYEQYF.

V usage is TRBV7-2 and J usage is TRBJ2-1; D call uncertain. V was trimmed by 3 bases and J by 3 bases, leaving 6 bases between them. Germline V lookup: CDR1 SGHTA, CDR2 FQGNSA. The CDR3 is 13 residues long. The CDR3 here is CASSFESYNEQFF. The CDR3 region has the DNA TGTGCCAGCAGCTTTGAGAGCTACAATGAGCAGTTCTTC.

This clone appeared a few times. The J gene is TRBJ2-1, the V gene TRBV6-1; D is unresolved. The germline gives CDR1 MNHNS, CDR2 SASEGT. This CDR3 spans 16 amino acids. Trimming took 1 base from V and 0 from J, leaving 10 bases between them. The CDR3 loop reads CASSEGQEHSYNEQFF. As DNA, the CDR3 is TGTGCCAGCAGTGAAGGCCAGGAGCACTCCTACAATGAGCAGTTCTTC.

CDR3 nucleotide sequence: TGTGCCAGCAGTTTAATGGCAGGGGCGGATCAAGAGACCCAGTACTTC. Protein: CASSLMAGADQETQYF. This chain links TRBV28 with TRBJ2-5; D is perhaps TRBD1 (6 bases). This CDR3 is 16 amino acids long. The V and J ends lost 2 bases and 2 bases respectively, with 15 bases between them. Germline assignment: CDR1 MDHEN and CDR2 SYDVKM.

With respect to this clone: Other DNA sequences in the sample encode the same CDR3. The chain links TRBV18 to TRBJ2-1; D is ambiguous. Deletions cut 3 bases from V and 7 bases from J, with 7 bases between. Germline loops: CDR1 KGHSH, CDR2 LQKENI. The CDR3 extends over 12 amino acids. Here the CDR3 reads CASSPLGNEQFF. The DNA of the CDR3 is TGTGCCAGCTCACCGTTAGGGAATGAGCAGTTCTTC. Using reference TRBV18 and TRBJ2-1 for the parts outside the CDR3, the full variable domain is NAGVMQNPRHLVRRRGQEARLRCSPMKGHSHVYWYRQLPEEGLKFMVYLQKENIIDESGMPKERFSAEFPKEGPSILRIQQVVRGDSAAYFCASSPLGNEQFFGPGTRLTVL.